The rows below give T cell receptor beta chains drawn from one sample of a study of blood T cell repertoires in COVID-19. Data came from immunoSEQ multiplex PCR; TCRdb stores just in-frame clones and leaves some out. The repertoire holds 300,000 to 450,000 clones, with approximately 90% as singletons. Sequences were obtained from PBMCs or T cells enriched from blood (not recorded which). These receptors originate from a woman aged 18-29 years who had recovered from COVID-19. Each CDR3 is given without its conserved first and last residue. Each record gives: CDR3 protein, D gene, J gene, clone size, V gene. D genes are given only for firm matches. Clone size is given for some rows only: seen once, a few or many times, or a class if the clone is expanded.

CDR3aa: ASSRQGSIGNTIY
d_gene: TRBD1
j_gene: TRBJ1-3
abundance: NA
v_gene: TRBV7-9

CDR3aa: ASTKGGRYAPLH
d_gene: NA
j_gene: TRBJ1-6
abundance: NA
v_gene: TRBV19

CDR3aa: ATSEAGTGGYT
d_gene: NA
j_gene: TRBJ1-2
abundance: NA
v_gene: TRBV24-1

CDR3aa: ASFDMVLTGNNYGYT
d_gene: TRBD1
j_gene: TRBJ1-2
abundance: NA
v_gene: TRBV10-2

CDR3aa: ASSLGLPLAKNIQY
d_gene: NA
j_gene: TRBJ2-4
abundance: many
v_gene: TRBV3-1/TRBV3-2

CDR3aa: ASSQQTGYEQY
d_gene: TRBD1
j_gene: TRBJ2-7
abundance: NA
v_gene: TRBV4-3

CDR3aa: ASTDRTYGYT
d_gene: NA
j_gene: TRBJ1-2
abundance: once
v_gene: TRBV19

CDR3aa: ASGEKAYNSPLH
d_gene: NA
j_gene: TRBJ1-6
abundance: NA
v_gene: TRBV7-9

CDR3aa: ASSLGAALAYEQY
d_gene: NA
j_gene: TRBJ2-7
abundance: NA
v_gene: TRBV7-9

CDR3aa: ASSLWAENTEAF
d_gene: NA
j_gene: TRBJ1-1
abundance: few
v_gene: TRBV28

CDR3aa: ASSRRATEAF
d_gene: NA
j_gene: TRBJ1-1
abundance: NA
v_gene: TRBV2

CDR3aa: ASSLESGLTEAF
d_gene: NA
j_gene: TRBJ1-1
abundance: once
v_gene: TRBV5-1

CDR3aa: ASSRDRQEGNTIY
d_gene: NA
j_gene: TRBJ1-3
abundance: NA
v_gene: TRBV7-2

CDR3aa: ASSRQGIGYYEQY
d_gene: NA
j_gene: TRBJ2-7
abundance: NA
v_gene: TRBV5-6

CDR3aa: ASSPGSAYGYT
d_gene: NA
j_gene: TRBJ1-2
abundance: few
v_gene: TRBV18

CDR3aa: SASVQGIDHNEQF
d_gene: NA
j_gene: TRBJ2-1
abundance: NA
v_gene: TRBV20-1

CDR3aa: ASSETGDLYGYT
d_gene: TRBD1
j_gene: TRBJ1-2
abundance: NA
v_gene: TRBV11-2

CDR3aa: ASSRRRGYEQY
d_gene: NA
j_gene: TRBJ2-7
abundance: NA
v_gene: TRBV21-1

CDR3aa: AWSLTGGAETQY
d_gene: TRBD1
j_gene: TRBJ2-5
abundance: NA
v_gene: TRBV30

CDR3aa: ASSRGDAYEQY
d_gene: TRBD2
j_gene: TRBJ2-7
abundance: NA
v_gene: TRBV7-6

CDR3aa: ASSERGSGYGYGYT
d_gene: NA
j_gene: TRBJ1-2
abundance: NA
v_gene: TRBV2

CDR3aa: ASRGLAGRYNEQF
d_gene: TRBD2
j_gene: TRBJ2-1
abundance: NA
v_gene: TRBV2

CDR3aa: ASSPGGGYT
d_gene: TRBD1
j_gene: TRBJ1-2
abundance: NA
v_gene: TRBV4-2

CDR3aa: ASSSPGIGDTEAF
d_gene: NA
j_gene: TRBJ1-1
abundance: NA
v_gene: TRBV19

CDR3aa: AWSPGTGLTEAF
d_gene: TRBD1
j_gene: TRBJ1-1
abundance: NA
v_gene: TRBV30

CDR3aa: ASSKRASVPYGYT
d_gene: NA
j_gene: TRBJ1-2
abundance: once
v_gene: TRBV6-2/TRBV6-3

CDR3aa: ASRRGNTIY
d_gene: NA
j_gene: TRBJ1-3
abundance: NA
v_gene: TRBV28